A selection of T cell receptor beta chains follows, all from one sample in a study of T-cell memory formation after mild COVID-19. MiXCR, applied by TCRdb to the 5' RACE reads, yields one record per CDR3 protein. The sample shows approximately 88,000 distinct CDR3 sequences, 20% to 30% of them seen only once. Input material: PBMCs or a T cell subset sorted from them (not recorded which). These receptors were taken from a man aged 18 to 29 who had mild COVID-19 (a few samples of this study predate the infection). Cell type and time point are not known. CDR3s include the opening cysteine and the closing phenylalanine or tryptophan. The order of the fields is J gene, V gene, CDR3 protein.

j_call: TRBJ2-3; v_call: TRBV12-3/TRBV12-4; cdr3_aa: CASSLVLDTQYF
j_call: TRBJ2-5; v_call: TRBV24-1; cdr3_aa: CATSDPGRKETQYF
j_call: TRBJ2-5; v_call: TRBV3-1; cdr3_aa: CASSTRTTRETQYF
j_call: TRBJ2-3; v_call: TRBV12-3/TRBV12-4; cdr3_aa: CASSLAHDPDTQYF
j_call: TRBJ2-3; v_call: TRBV6-2/TRBV6-3; cdr3_aa: CASSQTMTSGGPGDTQYF
j_call: TRBJ2-1; v_call: TRBV5-1; cdr3_aa: CASSLAVLSHNEQFF
j_call: TRBJ2-1; v_call: TRBV25-1; cdr3_aa: CASSEWTGEQFF
j_call: TRBJ2-7; v_call: TRBV29-1; cdr3_aa: CSVEDQAGLEQYF
j_call: TRBJ2-1; v_call: TRBV5-1; cdr3_aa: CASSWTGDEQFF
j_call: TRBJ2-1; v_call: TRBV19; cdr3_aa: CASSWRTGGSLAGEQFF
j_call: TRBJ2-3; v_call: TRBV15; cdr3_aa: CATSEQGAIDTQYF